The next 27 T cell receptor beta chains were all read from a single sample in a study of OX40 agonist ivuxolimab in advanced cancers. Sequencing was performed with immunoSEQ multiplex PCR; in TCRdb, only in-frame clones are kept and a portion is missing. The table records about 55,000 clones, approximately 84% of them present only once. The sample here was CD4+ or CD8+ T cells sorted from blood, taken in a trial of the OX40 agonist ivuxolimab. These receptor sequences come from an adult with an advanced solid tumor such as melanoma, head and neck, liver or kidney cancer.

Concerning this clone: This sample also contains other DNA sequences that code for the same CDR3. This chain joins TRBV11-2 and TRBJ2-7; D call uncertain. Per the germline V gene, CDR1 is SGHAT and CDR2 is FQNNGV. CDR3 size: 11 residues. V was clipped by 5 bases and J by 4 bases, with 6 bases between them. The CDR3 is CASSLQYEQYF. CDR3 coding DNA: TGTGCCAGCAGCCTGCAGTACGAGCAGTACTTC.

In this sample, this clone turned up a few times. The chain carries TRBV4-1 and TRBJ2-7, with D possibly matching TRBD2 (7 bases). With 4 bases removed from V and 0 bases from J, the gap between germline ends came to 10 bases. The V gene's germline CDR1 is MGHRA and CDR2 YSYEKL. This CDR3 contains 14 residues. The CDR3 here is CASSLGGPSYEQYF. CDR3 DNA: TGCGCCAGCAGCCTCGGGGGGCCCTCCTACGAGCAGTACTTC.

J is TRBJ2-5 and V is TRBV14; D gene ambiguous. Germline V gives CDR1 SGHDN, CDR2 FVKESK. The CDR3 contains 13 residues. The V end was cut by 4 bases, the J end by 6 bases, with 12 bases between. As DNA, the CDR3 is TGTGCCAGCAGCCTCGATCGTCGCCAGACCCAGTACTTC. As protein: CASSLDRRQTQYF.

This clone was observed a few times. The chain has TRBV13 and TRBJ1-3; no clear D gene. Germline V lookup: CDR1 PRHDT, CDR2 FYEKMQ (reference sequence). The CDR3 extends over 16 amino acids. V lost 2 bases and J 0 bases, leaving 11 bases between the germline ends. CDR3 amino acids: CASSLTSQFSGNTIYF. The DNA of the CDR3 is TGTGCCAGCAGCTTAACCTCCCAATTCTCTGGAAACACCATATATTTT. Supplemented by reference TRBV13 and TRBJ1-3, the full variable domain reads AAGVIQSPRHLIKEKRETATLKCYPIPRHDTVYWYQQGPGQDPQFLISFYEKMQSDKGSIPDRFSAQQFSDYHSELNMSSLELGDSALYFCASSLTSQFSGNTIYFGEGSWLTVV.

This clone was counted between two and nine times. This sequence joins TRBV5-4 and TRBJ1-6, with 9 nucleotides matching TRBD1. Germline CDR1 SGHNT, CDR2 YYREEE (reference sequence). V trimming: 4 bases; J trimming: 10 bases; junction bases outside the gene matches: 9. This CDR3 region has 15 residues. CDR3 protein: CASSTLLDRGSPLHF. The CDR3 coding sequence is TGTGCCAGCAGCACTTTATTGGACAGGGGATCACCCCTCCACTTT.

The V gene is TRBV7-2, the J gene TRBJ2-2; D is perhaps TRBD1 (6 bases). The CDR3 runs 16 residues. Germline V CDR1 and CDR2: SGHTA, FQGNSA. Trimming left V 4 bases short and J 5 bases short, with 17 bases between. The CDR3 loop is CASSSWTALGTGELFF. As DNA, the CDR3 is TGTGCCAGCAGCTCCTGGACAGCCCTGGGGACCGGGGAGCTGTTTTTT.

The V call is TRBV5-1, the J call TRBJ1-1; D perhaps matches TRBD1 (5 bases). V was pared by 2 bases and J by 8 bases, with 16 bases between. Per the germline V gene, CDR1 is SGHRS and CDR2 is YFSETQ. The length of the CDR3 is 14 residues. The CDR3 protein is CASSFDKGWDEAFF. The CDR3 nucleotides are TGCGCCAGCAGCTTTGACAAGGGGTGGGACGAAGCTTTCTTT.

The chain links TRBV6-5 to TRBJ1-1; a weak D match, TRBD1 (6 bases). V was pared by 8 bases and J by 1 base, with 17 bases between. Germline CDR1 reads MNHEY; CDR2 reads SVGAGI. The CDR3 is made up of 15 amino acids. The CDR3 sequence: CASYRQGKGNTEAFF. CDR3 DNA sequence: TGTGCCAGCTACCGCCAGGGGAAGGGGAACACTGAAGCTTTCTTT.

This chain uses TRBV5-4 with TRBJ1-2, with TRBD1 matching over 8 bases. Looked up from germline, CDR1 is SGHNT and CDR2 is YYREEE (reference sequence). The CDR3 length is 16 residues. Losses at the gene ends were 4 bases for V and 2 bases for J; bases not matched to a gene: 10. Written as DNA, the CDR3 is TGTGCCAGCAGCGCCGTTACAGGGGGGAGGAACTATGGCTACACCTTC. Translated, it gives CASSAVTGGRNYGYTF.

The V gene is TRBV4-1, the J gene TRBJ1-5; 11 bases match TRBD1. V shed 0 bases and J 4 bases; nucleotides not matched to a gene: 2. CDR1 is MGHRA, CDR2 YSYEKL, per germline. The CDR3 totals 16 residues. This chain's CDR3 is CASSQEGTGGNQPQHF. As DNA, the CDR3 is TGCGCCAGCAGCCAAGAGGGGACAGGGGGAAATCAGCCCCAGCATTTT.

The gene calls are TRBV7-9 and TRBJ2-3, with no clear D. This CDR3 has 15 amino acids. The germline V and J ends were trimmed by 2 bases and 4 bases, with 13 bases remaining between them. Germline lookup yields CDR1 SEHNR and CDR2 FQNEAQ (reference sequence). The CDR3 region is CASSLRYGPADTQYF. Written as DNA, the CDR3 is TGTGCCAGCAGCTTACGCTACGGGCCCGCAGATACGCAGTATTTT.

In its sample, this clone was seen a few times. V and J are TRBV7-9 and TRBJ1-3; D not resolved. The CDR3 loop spans 13 amino acids. With 0 bases removed from V and 4 bases from J, the gap between germline ends came to 4 bases. CDR1 is SEHNR, CDR2 FQNEAQ, per germline (reference sequence). CDR3 protein: CASSLANGNTIYF. The CDR3 DNA reads as TGTGCCAGCAGCTTAGCCAACGGAAACACCATATATTTT. Complete variable domain (other parts from reference TRBV7-9 and TRBJ1-3): DTGVSQNPRHKITKRGQNVTFRCDPISEHNRLYWYRQTLGQGPEFLTYFQNEAQLEKSRLLSDRFSAERPKGSFSTLEIQRTEQGDSAMYLCASSLANGNTIYFGEGSWLTVV.

The rearrangement uses TRBV2 and TRBJ1-4, with D possibly being TRBD1 (5 bases). The CDR3 length is 16 residues. V was pared by 0 bases and J by 8 bases, with 16 bases between. Germline CDR1 SNHLY, CDR2 FYNNEI. CDR3 DNA sequence: TGTGCCAGCAGTGAAGCGCCCGGACCCACAGGAGAAAAACTGTTTTTT. Its translation: CASSEAPGPTGEKLFF. The entire variable domain, with the rest obtained from reference TRBV2 and TRBJ1-4, is as follows: EPEVTQTPSHQVTQMGQEVILRCVPISNHLYFYWYRQILGQKVEFLVSFYNNEISEKSEIFDDQFSVERPDGSNFTLKIRSTKLEDSAMYFCASSEAPGPTGEKLFFGSGTQLSVL.

The chain is built from TRBV7-3 and TRBJ1-5, with D perhaps matching TRBD1 (6 bases). Per germline, CDR1 SGHTA and CDR2 FQGTGA. V lost 2 bases to trimming and J lost 9 bases, with 11 bases between them. The CDR3 consists of 13 residues. CDR3 residues: CASSLGGASPQHF. In nucleotides, the CDR3 is TGTGCCAGCAGCTTAGGGGGGGCATCGCCCCAGCATTTT.

This rearrangement joins TRBV6-5 to TRBJ1-1; 9 bases line up with TRBD1. V shed 2 bases, J shed 5 bases, and the junction held 6 bases outside the gene matches. This CDR3 has 15 residues. CDR1 MNHEY and CDR2 SVGAGI come from the germline V gene. DNA of the CDR3: TGTGCCAGCAGTTACCTCCCGACAGGGGGTACTGAAGCTTTCTTT. It encodes CASSYLPTGGTEAFF.

The chain carries TRBV9 and TRBJ2-1; no clear D. CDR1 is SGDLS and CDR2 is YYNGEE in the germline V gene. The CDR3 extends over 13 amino acids. The V end lost 0 bases, the J end lost 5 bases, and 6 bases lay between the germline ends. CDR3 protein: CASSVVANNEQFF. In DNA form, the CDR3 reads TGTGCCAGCAGCGTAGTAGCAAACAATGAGCAGTTCTTC. Together with reference TRBV9 and TRBJ2-1, the CDR3 gives the full variable domain: DSGVTQTPKHLITATGQRVTLRCSPRSGDLSVYWYQQSLDQGLQFLIQYYNGEERAKGNILERFSAQQFPDLHSELNLSSLELGDSALYFCASSVVANNEQFFGPGTRLTVL.

This chain joins TRBV27 and TRBJ2-1; TRBD1 is a possible D gene (6 bases). The CDR3 totals 15 residues. The germline V gene encodes CDR1 MNHEY and CDR2 SMNVEV (reference sequence). V was cut by 7 bases and J by 2 bases, with 15 bases left in between. DNA for the CDR3: TGTGCCAGCACTCCAGGGGCTACCACCTACAATGAGCAGTTCTTC. It is translated as CASTPGATTYNEQFF.

The V and J genes are TRBV7-8 and TRBJ2-7, with D possibly matching TRBD2 (5 bases). Trimming took off 1 base at V and 6 bases at J, with 13 bases between the two ends. This CDR3 has 14 amino acids. Germline V gene lookup returns CDR1 SGHVS and CDR2 FQNEAQ. As DNA, the CDR3 is TGTGCCAGCAGCTTAGTACCGGGCACTAGCGAGCAGTACTTC. It is translated as CASSLVPGTSEQYF. Combining the CDR3 with reference TRBV7-8 and TRBJ2-7 gives the whole variable domain GAGVSQSPRYKVAKRGQDVALRCDPISGHVSLFWYQQALGQGPEFLTYFQNEAQLDKSGLPSDRFFAERPEGSVSTLKIQRTQQEDSAVYLCASSLVPGTSEQYFGPGTRLTVT.

CDR3: CASSYDFRRLNTEAFF. CDR3 DNA: TGTGCCAGCAGCTACGACTTCAGGCGCTTGAACACTGAAGCTTTCTTT. The chain links TRBV7-8 to TRBJ1-1, with D unclear. Germline assignment: CDR1 SGHVS and CDR2 FQNEAQ. V lost 4 bases to trimming and J lost 0 bases, with 15 bases between them. The CDR3 sequence is 16 residues long.

This clone appeared a single time. The J gene is TRBJ1-5, the V gene TRBV11-2; the match to TRBD1 covers 7 bases. The CDR3 has 15 amino acids. Per the germline V gene, CDR1 is SGHAT and CDR2 is FQNNGV. V gave up 2 bases and J gave up 5 bases; unmatched junction bases: 6. Here the CDR3 reads CASSLTGARDQPQHF. CDR3 DNA: TGTGCCAGCAGCTTAACAGGGGCGAGAGATCAGCCCCAGCATTTT.

The V gene is TRBV19, the J gene TRBJ2-7; 9 bases match TRBD1. Unmatched junction bases numbered 9, after V lost 6 bases and J lost 6 bases. This CDR3 has 14 amino acids. Germline V lookup: CDR1 LNHDA, CDR2 SQIVND (reference sequence). CDR3 in amino acids: CASSPTGGPGEQYF. Written as DNA, the CDR3 is TGTGCCAGTAGCCCGACAGGGGGGCCTGGCGAGCAGTACTTC.

The chain has TRBV5-1 and TRBJ2-7; no reliable D call. The V end was cut by 3 bases, the J end by 4 bases, with 5 bases between. The CDR3 sequence is 11 residues long. Germline CDR1 and CDR2: SGHRS and YFSETQ. This chain's CDR3 is CASSSDYEQYF. The CDR3 DNA follows: TGCGCCAGCAGCTCCGATTACGAGCAGTACTTC.

The V call is TRBV11-2, the J call TRBJ2-2; 8 bases agree with TRBD1. J gave up 3 bases and V 1 base, and 4 bases lay outside the gene matches. The germline V gene has CDR1 SGHAT and CDR2 FQNNGV. The length of the CDR3 is 16 residues. Here the CDR3 reads CASSLGPGGYTGELFF. In nucleotides, the CDR3 is TGTGCCAGCAGCTTAGGCCCAGGGGGCTACACCGGGGAGCTGTTTTTT.

The chain uses TRBV2 and TRBJ2-7; 8 nucleotides align to TRBD1. Germline loops: CDR1 SNHLY, CDR2 FYNNEI. V was clipped by 5 bases and J by 4 bases; unmatched bases: 16. The CDR3 length is 17 residues. CDR3 in amino acids: CASSPRLDRGRWYEQYF. Written as DNA, the CDR3 is TGTGCCAGCAGTCCTCGTCTTGACAGGGGCCGATGGTACGAGCAGTACTTC. The full variable domain, in which reference TRBV2 and TRBJ2-7 provide the parts outside the CDR3, is EPEVTQTPSHQVTQMGQEVILRCVPISNHLYFYWYRQILGQKVEFLVSFYNNEISEKSEIFDDQFSVERPDGSNFTLKIRSTKLEDSAMYFCASSPRLDRGRWYEQYFGPGTRLTVT.

The rearrangement uses TRBV11-3 and TRBJ2-3; possible D gene TRBD1, 6 bases. CDR1 is SGHNT, CDR2 YENEEA, per germline. CDR3 length: 14 residues. Trimming removed 5 bases at V and 3 bases at J, with 12 bases between. The CDR3 DNA is TGTGCCAGCAGCCACAGGGATGGAACAGATACGCAGTATTTT. It yields the protein CASSHRDGTDTQYF.

V is TRBV6-5 and J is TRBJ2-7; D not certain. Per the germline V gene, CDR1 is MNHEY and CDR2 is SVGAGI. The V and J ends lost 0 bases and 3 bases respectively, with 15 bases between them. The CDR3 covers 16 residues. The CDR3 sequence: CASSYSVGRIVYEQYF. Here the CDR3 DNA reads TGTGCCAGCAGTTACTCCGTGGGCAGGATAGTCTACGAGCAGTACTTC.

This clone was observed a single time. This chain links TRBV2 with TRBJ2-2; 8 positions agree with TRBD1. Unmatched junction bases numbered 15, after V lost 2 bases and J lost 4 bases. CDR3 size: 19 residues. Germline CDR1 is SNHLY and CDR2 is FYNNEI. This CDR3 reads CASSESQGANFIITGELFF. Written as DNA, the CDR3 is TGTGCCAGCAGTGAATCCCAGGGGGCCAATTTCATTATCACCGGGGAGCTGTTTTTT.